One sample yielded the 20 T cell receptor beta chains listed below, sequenced in a study of T cell changes during pregnancy in multiple sclerosis. Clones were read by immunoSEQ multiplex PCR, and TCRdb kept only the in-frame ones, dropping some. The sample records around 51,000 clones, approximately 94% being singletons. The sample here was CD4+ T cells from peripheral blood mononuclear cells, taken in the second trimester of pregnancy. Receptor source: a female donor with multiple sclerosis, enrolled in a pregnancy study.

The CDR3 loop is CASSIGQRNTEAFF. The CDR3 nucleotides are TGTGCCAGTAGTATAGGGCAGCGGAACACTGAAGCTTTCTTT. The chain couples TRBV19 to TRBJ1-1, with D hard to call. Germline CDR1 is LNHDA and CDR2 is SQIVND (reference sequence). The CDR3 consists of 14 residues. Trimming took off 1 base at V and 1 base at J, with 7 bases between the two ends.

The chain joins TRBV7-2 to TRBJ2-2; D unclear. Looked up from germline, CDR1 is SGHTA and CDR2 is FQGNSA. The length of the CDR3 is 12 residues. Trimming left V 8 bases short and J 4 bases short, with 8 bases between. CDR3 DNA: TGTGCCAGCGGCGACTTCACCGGGGAGCTGTTTTTT. It encodes CASGDFTGELFF.

The chain links TRBV6-5 to TRBJ2-7, with 9 bases identical to TRBD1. After removal of 2 bases from V and 4 bases from J, the junction contained 3 bases not matched to a gene. Germline V CDR1 and CDR2: MNHEY, SVGAGI. The CDR3 extends over 14 amino acids. The CDR3 region is CASSYGTGPYEQYF. The CDR3, as DNA: TGTGCCAGCAGTTACGGGACAGGGCCTTACGAGCAGTACTTC.

The chain links TRBV4-3 to TRBJ2-1, with D perhaps TRBD2 (5 bases). CDR1 is LGHNA and CDR2 is YSLEER in the germline V gene. With 1 base removed from V and 7 bases from J, the gap between germline ends came to 11 bases. The CDR3 spans 14 residues. This CDR3 is CASSQVTRMNEQFF. DNA for the CDR3: TGCGCCAGCAGCCAAGTTACTAGAATGAATGAGCAGTTCTTC.

The V call is TRBV30, the J call TRBJ1-2, with D perhaps matching TRBD1 (6 bases). Germline CDR1 is GTSNPN and CDR2 is SVGIG (reference sequence). This CDR3 has 13 amino acids. Trimming removed 2 bases from V and 4 bases from J, with 11 bases in between. The CDR3 spells CAWSFRGSYGYTF. The CDR3 DNA sequence: TGTGCCTGGAGTTTCAGGGGATCCTATGGCTACACCTTC. Combining the CDR3 with reference TRBV30 and TRBJ1-2 gives the whole variable domain SQTIHQWPATLVQPVGSPLSLECTVEGTSNPNLYWYRQAAGRGLQLLFYSVGIGQISSEVPQNLSASRPQDRQFILSSKKLLLSDSGFYLCAWSFRGSYGYTFGSGTRLTVV.

The rearrangement joins TRBV7-3 to TRBJ2-2; 7 bases align to TRBD1. V was clipped by 5 bases and J by 7 bases; unmatched bases: 10. Per germline, CDR1 SGHTA and CDR2 FQGTGA. This CDR3 has 15 residues. The CDR3 sequence is CASSRPRGGGGELFF. The CDR3 DNA is TGTGCCAGCAGCCGACCCAGAGGGGGCGGCGGGGAGCTGTTTTTT.

This rearrangement joins TRBV7-9 to TRBJ1-1; weak D call: TRBD1 (5 bases). The CDR3 sequence is 14 residues long. Trimming shortened V by 1 base and J by 1 base, and 7 bases separated the two germline ends. CDR1 and CDR2 (germline): SEHNR, FQNEAQ (reference sequence). The CDR3 protein is CASSLGRENTEAFF. The CDR3 bases are TGTGCCAGCAGCTTAGGCAGGGAGAACACTGAAGCTTTCTTT.

The chain has TRBV18 and TRBJ2-2, with a tentative D call TRBD2 (6 bases). Germline V CDR1 and CDR2: KGHSH, LQKENI. V lost 3 bases and J lost 4, with 24 bases in between. This CDR3 comprises 19 residues. CDR3: CASSPFELGLNGGTGELFF. The CDR3 nucleotides are TGTGCCAGCTCACCCTTCGAGCTAGGATTAAACGGGGGCACCGGGGAGCTGTTTTTT. Full variable domain (outside the CDR3, taken from reference TRBV18 and TRBJ2-2): NAGVMQNPRHLVRRRGQEARLRCSPMKGHSHVYWYRQLPEEGLKFMVYLQKENIIDESGMPKERFSAEFPKEGPSILRIQQVVRGDSAAYFCASSPFELGLNGGTGELFFGEGSRLTVL.

This clone was picked up one time. CDR3 sequence: CASSVGEGWGNTEAFF. CDR3 in DNA: TGTGCCAGCAGCGTAGGGGAGGGTTGGGGGAACACTGAAGCTTTCTTT. The J gene is TRBJ1-1, the V gene TRBV9; D unresolved. The V end lost 0 bases, the J end lost 1 base, and 13 bases lay between the germline ends. The CDR3 is made up of 16 amino acids. Germline-derived CDR1 and CDR2 are SGDLS and YYNGEE.

The gene calls are TRBV5-4 and TRBJ1-6; 7 nucleotides match TRBD1. Trimming at V came to 4 bases and at J to 6 bases, leaving 4 bases not matched to a gene. The CDR3 loop spans 14 amino acids. CDR1 is SGHNT and CDR2 is YYREEE in the germline V gene (reference sequence). CDR3 sequence: CASSQDRPNSPLHF. CDR3 DNA sequence: TGTGCCAGCAGCCAGGACAGGCCTAATTCACCCCTCCACTTT.

V and J are TRBV9 and TRBJ2-5; the match to TRBD2 covers 9 bases. Unmatched junction bases numbered 7, after V lost 3 bases and J lost 1 base. Germline lookup yields CDR1 SGDLS and CDR2 YYNGEE. The CDR3 is 16 amino acids. CDR3 protein: CASSGGAGGPQETQYF. Written as DNA, the CDR3 is TGTGCCAGCAGCGGGGGCGCGGGGGGGCCCCAAGAGACCCAGTACTTC.

The chain employs TRBV7-3 and TRBJ2-1; D unresolved. The V gene lost 2 bases and the J gene lost 5 bases, with 7 bases spanning the gap. CDR1 and CDR2 (germline): SGHTA, FQGTGA. CDR3 length: 13 residues. CDR3 nucleotide sequence: TGTGCCAGCAGCTTACTAGTCCACAATGAGCAGTTCTTC. Translation gives CASSLLVHNEQFF.

This chain joins TRBV9 and TRBJ2-3; 11 bases align to TRBD2. Germline CDR1 is SGDLS and CDR2 is YYNGEE. V was pared by 3 bases and J by 2 bases, with 8 bases of the junction left unmatched. The CDR3 sequence is 17 residues long. The CDR3 loop reads CASSARASGGPTDTQYF. The DNA for the CDR3 is TGTGCCAGCAGCGCCCGAGCTAGCGGGGGGCCCACAGATACGCAGTATTTT.

This sequence joins TRBV19 and TRBJ2-3, with TRBD1 matching over 7 bases. Germline V gene lookup returns CDR1 LNHDA and CDR2 SQIVND (reference sequence). The V segment lost 6 bases and the J segment 0 bases; nucleotides outside the gene matches: 3. This CDR3 region has 14 residues. CDR3 DNA: TGTGCCAGTAGGAGGACAGGCAGCACAGATACGCAGTATTTT. Its translation is CASRRTGSTDTQYF.

The rearrangement joins TRBV25-1 to TRBJ1-2, with D possibly matching TRBD1 (6 bases). The CDR3 runs to 16 residues. The V gene lost 7 bases and the J gene lost 2 bases, with 20 bases spanning the gap. Germline V gene lookup returns CDR1 MGHDK and CDR2 SYGVNS. The CDR3 region has the DNA TGTGCCAGCACCGAAGGGGAGGGGGGACCGAACTATGGCTACACCTTC. Translating it yields CASTEGEGGPNYGYTF.

The chain joins TRBV19 to TRBJ1-2; a weak D match, TRBD1 (5 bases). The CDR3 has 14 amino acids. V was clipped by 7 bases and J by 7 bases, with 19 bases between them. Germline V gives CDR1 LNHDA, CDR2 SQIVND (reference sequence). CDR3 region: CASTRMGQGGGYTF. The CDR3 region has the DNA TGTGCCAGTACCCGAATGGGGCAGGGTGGTGGCTACACCTTC.

The table lists this clone with a few counts. The chain recombines TRBV6-5 with TRBJ1-6; 7 bases are a match to TRBD1. The CDR3 has 14 residues. Trimming removed 5 bases from V and 14 bases from J; junction bases left unmatched: 12. Germline CDR1 MNHEY, CDR2 SVGAGI. The DNA of the CDR3 is TGTGCCAGCAGTCCGGACAGGATACGGTTGACCCTCCACTTT. It encodes CASSPDRIRLTLHF.

The chain is built from TRBV7-2 and TRBJ1-1; possible D gene TRBD1, 5 bases. The CDR3 extends over 16 amino acids. Germline CDR1 SGHTA, CDR2 FQGNSA. Trimming left V 4 bases short and J 4 bases short, with 19 bases between. CDR3 sequence: CASSSPLWGRSTEAFF. CDR3 DNA sequence: TGTGCCAGCAGCTCGCCCTTATGGGGCAGGAGCACTGAAGCTTTCTTT.

The genes are TRBV18 and TRBJ2-5, with 8 nucleotides matching TRBD2. The CDR3 covers 17 residues. CDR1 and CDR2 from the germline V gene are KGHSH and LQKENI. J lost 1 base, V lost 2 bases, and 9 bases had no gene match. The CDR3 loop reads CASSPDVGLAVQETQYF. CDR3 bases: TGTGCCAGCTCACCAGACGTAGGACTAGCAGTCCAAGAGACCCAGTACTTC.

CDR3 DNA: TGTGCCAGCAGCTCGACACAGCTCACAGGGGGCGCAGATACGCAGTATTTT. As protein: CASSSTQLTGGADTQYF. The chain links TRBV7-8 to TRBJ2-3; 9 bases are shared with TRBD1. Unmatched junction bases numbered 12, after V lost 4 bases and J lost 4 bases. The CDR3 length is 17 residues. Germline CDR1 reads SGHVS; CDR2 reads FQNEAQ.